This T cell receptor beta chain was identified in a study of response to subunit inactivated influenza vaccine. Germline V lookup: CDR1 SQVTM, CDR2 ANQGSEA. The junction had 2 bases not matched to a gene; V was cut back by 6 bases and J by 5 bases. The CDR3 has 12 residues. Using its own MiXCR run on the RT-PCR reads, TCRdb lists one record per CDR3 protein. The profile shows roughly 160,000 distinct CDR3 sequences, approximately 10% of them singletons. For this clonotype: Its antigen is currently unknown.

Overall study findings and caveats: With each seasonal influenza vaccination, the authors suggested, few new T cells are recruited.

The sequence came from a man aged 50 to 60 who received an inactivated influenza vaccine. The J gene is TRBJ1-1, the V gene TRBV29-1; 11 positions match TRBD1. Sequences were derived from non-naive T cells sorted from PBMCs, sampled about 6 weeks after vaccination. The CDR3 nucleotides read TGCAGCGTGGACAGGGGGCGGACTGAAGCTTTCTTT. This sequence encodes CSVDRGRTEAFF. Filled out from reference TRBV29-1 and TRBJ1-1, the complete variable domain reads SAVISQKPSRDICQRGTSLTIQCQVDSQVTMMFWYRQQPGQSLTLIATANQGSEATYESGFVIDKFPISRPNLTFSTLTVSNMSPEDSSIYLCSVDRGRTEAFFGQGTRLTVV.